The 24 T cell receptor beta chains reported below all come from one sample, sequenced in a study of blood T cell repertoires in COVID-19. Assay: immunoSEQ multiplex PCR; the TCRdb copy retains only in-frame clones and omits some. The repertoire includes approximately 69,000 clones, about four fifths of them detected once, and roughly 14% sits in the top ten. Input material: peripheral blood. These receptors all come from a man in his forties or fifties with COVID-19, enrolled during active disease.

The genes are TRBV2 and TRBJ1-3; D gene ambiguous. Trimming left V 1 base short and J 0 bases short, with 7 bases between. The germline V gene encodes CDR1 SNHLY and CDR2 FYNNEI. The CDR3 totals 15 residues. Here the CDR3 reads CASSEVGLSGNTIYF. Here the CDR3 DNA reads TGTGCCAGCAGTGAAGTCGGACTCTCTGGAAACACCATATATTTT.

About this clone: The same CDR3 is also encoded by other DNA sequences in this sample. The chain has TRBV18 and TRBJ2-7; D gene ambiguous. The CDR3 totals 12 residues. With 2 bases removed from V and 6 bases from J, the gap between germline ends came to 8 bases. Germline V CDR1 and CDR2: KGHSH, LQKENI. The CDR3 reads CASSPGTVEQYF. In nucleotides, the CDR3 is TGTGCCAGCTCACCAGGAACAGTCGAGCAGTACTTC.

The chain has TRBV5-5 and TRBJ1-4; D is undetermined. V lost 4 bases and J 4 bases, leaving 11 bases between the germline ends. Germline V lookup: CDR1 SGHKS, CDR2 YYEKEE (reference sequence). The CDR3 covers 14 residues. The CDR3 bases are TGTGCCAGCAGCCGGGTGGGAGGTAATGAAAAACTGTTTTTT. It specifies CASSRVGGNEKLFF.

V gene TRBV9 combines with J gene TRBJ1-4; 7 bases fit TRBD1. The germline V gene encodes CDR1 SGDLS and CDR2 YYNGEE. The CDR3 has 16 residues. Trimming cost V 4 bases and J 7 bases; bases outside gene matches: 13. The CDR3 sequence: CASSRLGQTKSEKLFF. The CDR3 region has the DNA TGTGCCAGCAGCCGACTGGGACAGACCAAGAGTGAAAAACTGTTTTTT.

This clone came up many times. The rearrangement links TRBV18 to TRBJ2-3; 10 bases fit TRBD1. Germline CDR1 KGHSH, CDR2 LQKENI. This CDR3 is 17 amino acids long. V lost 8 bases and J lost 3; bases outside the gene matches: 14. This CDR3 is CASLHRGMGQGTDTQYF. Here the CDR3 DNA reads TGTGCCAGCCTTCACAGAGGAATGGGACAGGGGACAGATACGCAGTATTTT.

J is TRBJ2-7 and V is TRBV5-1; the D gene is possibly TRBD2 (5 bases). The CDR3 extends over 16 amino acids. The V gene's germline CDR1 is SGHRS and CDR2 YFSETQ. Trimming took 0 bases from V and 3 from J, leaving 16 bases between them. The CDR3 is CASSLASAGGVYEQYF. The DNA of the CDR3 is TGCGCCAGCAGCTTGGCATCGGCGGGTGGGGTCTACGAGCAGTACTTC.

CDR3 sequence (DNA): TGCGCCAGCAGCCAAAGTACAGGGGCGGACACTGAAGCTTTCTTT. This gives the protein CASSQSTGADTEAFF. The chain couples TRBV4-3 to TRBJ1-1; 7 bases are a match to TRBD1. The junction had 6 bases not matched to a gene; V was cut back by 2 bases and J by 3 bases. CDR3 length equals 15 residues. Per germline, CDR1 LGHNA and CDR2 YSLEER.

This clone came up once. The CDR3 sequence is CASRTTGPSNQPQHF. DNA of the CDR3: TGTGCCAGCAGGACGACAGGGCCTAGCAATCAGCCCCAGCATTTT. The genes are TRBV2 and TRBJ1-5; TRBD1 agrees at 7 bases. In germline, CDR1 is SNHLY, CDR2 FYNNEI. The CDR3 totals 15 residues. The ends lost 6 bases at V and 0 bases at J; junction bases unmatched: 5.

This sequence joins TRBV30 and TRBJ1-4; no clear D gene. Trimming removed 1 base from V and 8 bases from J, with 20 bases in between. Germline V gives CDR1 GTSNPN, CDR2 SVGIG (reference sequence). This CDR3 region has 16 residues. In DNA, the CDR3 is TGTGCCTGGAGTGGGGCCATAACAAGTTCTGGAGAAAAACTGTTTTTT. This codes for CAWSGAITSSGEKLFF.

The rearrangement uses TRBV2 and TRBJ1-2; D is undetermined. Trimming took off 2 bases at V and 0 bases at J, with 10 bases between the two ends. The CDR3 runs to 15 residues. Germline values: CDR1 SNHLY, CDR2 FYNNEI. CDR3 sequence reads: CASSETQVTNYGYTF. The CDR3 nucleotides are TGTGCCAGCAGTGAAACGCAGGTCACTAACTATGGCTACACCTTC.

The chain uses TRBV6-5 and TRBJ1-6; TRBD1 aligns across 7 bases. The CDR3 loop spans 15 amino acids. With 2 bases clipped from V and 9 bases from J, the junction kept 7 bases outside the gene matches. The germline V gene has CDR1 MNHEY and CDR2 SVGAGI. CDR3 amino acids: CASSYDREIGSPLHF. CDR3 in DNA: TGTGCCAGCAGTTACGACAGGGAGATTGGTTCACCCCTCCACTTT.

V usage is TRBV7-8 and J usage is TRBJ2-3; 9 bases match TRBD2. V was clipped by 1 base and J by 0 bases; unmatched bases: 8. The CDR3 sequence is 18 residues long. CDR1 is SGHVS, CDR2 FQNEAQ, per germline. The CDR3 nucleotides read TGTGCCAGCAGCTTAGGTCGCGGTCTAGCGGGAAGCACAGATACGCAGTATTTT. Amino acids: CASSLGRGLAGSTDTQYF.

V and J are TRBV7-2 and TRBJ2-1, with 11 bases lining up with TRBD2. The junction had 13 bases not matched to a gene; V was cut back by 2 bases and J by 7 bases. Germline CDR1 and CDR2: SGHTA and FQGNSA. The CDR3 is 18 amino acids. The CDR3 here is CASSLRLAGGPGGNEQFF. The CDR3 DNA reads TGTGCCAGCAGCTTAAGGCTAGCGGGGGGCCCAGGTGGGAATGAGCAGTTCTTC.

The genes are TRBV5-4 and TRBJ2-1; D may be TRBD2 (5 bases). Trimming stripped 0 bases from V and 0 bases from J, with 10 bases between. CDR3 size: 16 residues. Germline CDR1 is SGHNT and CDR2 is YYREEE (reference sequence). This CDR3 reads CASSLGGESSYNEQFF. The DNA for the CDR3 is TGTGCCAGCAGCTTGGGTGGGGAGAGCTCCTACAATGAGCAGTTCTTC.

Turning to this clone: The same CDR3 arises from other DNA sequences in this sample as well. This chain joins TRBV7-2 and TRBJ1-5; 7 nucleotides line up with TRBD1. The CDR3 is 14 amino acids. Germline CDR1 and CDR2: SGHTA and FQGNSA. V was clipped by 3 bases and J by 4 bases; unmatched bases: 3. The CDR3 coding sequence is TGTGCCAGCAGCTTGAGACAGGGTAATCAGCCCCAGCATTTT. Translating it yields CASSLRQGNQPQHF. Together with reference TRBV7-2 and TRBJ1-5, the CDR3 gives the full variable domain: GAGVSQSPSNKVTEKGKDVELRCDPISGHTALYWYRQSLGQGLEFLIYFQGNSAPDKSGLPSDRFSAERTGGSVSTLTIQRTQQEDSAVYLCASSLRQGNQPQHFGDGTRLSIL.

The J gene is TRBJ2-2, the V gene TRBV7-6; TRBD2 agrees at 10 bases. The CDR3 runs to 16 residues. From germline, CDR1 is SGHVS and CDR2 FNYEAQ. The ends lost 1 base at V and 7 bases at J; junction bases unmatched: 6. Written as DNA, the CDR3 is TGTGCCAGCAGCTTAGGAGCGGGGGGGCGCGGCGGGGAGCTGTTTTTT. Translated, it gives CASSLGAGGRGGELFF.

This chain links TRBV18 with TRBJ2-1; D is perhaps TRBD2 (6 bases). V was cut by 3 bases and J by 5 bases, with 26 bases left in between. There are 19 residues in the CDR3. From germline, CDR1 is KGHSH and CDR2 LQKENI. CDR3 sequence reads: CASSPEPGLRVGPNNEQFF. In nucleotides, the CDR3 is TGTGCCAGCTCACCGGAACCGGGACTCCGCGTCGGACCGAACAATGAGCAGTTCTTC.

CDR3 region: CASSQQAGGKGSPLHF. The CDR3 DNA is TGTGCCAGCAGCCAACAGGCAGGGGGCAAAGGTTCACCCCTCCACTTT. This chain joins TRBV3-1 (or the pseudogene TRBV3-2) and TRBJ1-6; the match to TRBD1 covers 8 bases. The CDR3 contains 16 residues. Trimming at V came to 2 bases and at J to 9 bases, leaving 9 bases not matched to a gene. In germline, CDR1 is LGHDT, CDR2 YNNKEL (reference sequence).

This clone was observed many times. This chain connects TRBV7-6 to TRBJ2-7; 10 nucleotides line up with TRBD1. This CDR3 region has 16 residues. The germline V gene has CDR1 SGHVS and CDR2 FNYEAQ. The V and J ends lost 0 bases and 2 bases, in that order; junction bases with no gene match: 4. CDR3 bases: TGTGCCAGCAGCTTAGCCGCCGGGACAGGGGCCTACGAGCAGTACTTC. The encoded protein is CASSLAAGTGAYEQYF.

This chain connects TRBV9 to TRBJ1-4; 8 bases are a match to TRBD1. Looked up from germline, CDR1 is SGDLS and CDR2 is YYNGEE. Germline trimming cut 3 bases from V and 5 bases from J; bases unmatched to any gene: 3. CDR3 length equals 14 residues. CDR3 DNA: TGTGCCAGCAGCGCAAGGACAGGGAATGAAAAACTGTTTTTT. It encodes CASSARTGNEKLFF.

This clone has at least ten counts. The chain has TRBV11-1 and TRBJ1-2; a possible D gene is TRBD1 (6 bases). The CDR3 is made up of 13 amino acids. V lost 5 bases, J lost 7 bases, and 14 bases lay in between. The germline CDR1 and CDR2 sequences are SGHAT and FQDESV (reference sequence). CDR3 nucleotide sequence: TGTGCCAGCAGCGCCACAGGGAACGCTGGCTACACCTTC. Amino acids: CASSATGNAGYTF.

This chain joins TRBV6-6 and TRBJ2-7; no firm D call. This CDR3 has 12 amino acids. Looked up from germline, CDR1 is MNHNY and CDR2 is SVGAGI (reference sequence). With 6 bases removed from V and 0 bases from J, the gap between germline ends came to 6 bases. CDR3 sequence reads: CASSPSSYEQYF. Written as DNA, the CDR3 is TGTGCCAGCAGCCCGAGCTCCTACGAGCAGTACTTC.

CDR3: CSANSNYGYTF. Written as DNA, the CDR3 is TGCAGTGCTAACAGTAACTATGGCTACACCTTC. V is TRBV20-1 and J is TRBJ1-2; D is uncertain. V was pared by 4 bases and J by 1 base, with 4 bases between. From germline, CDR1 is DFQATT and CDR2 SNEGSKA (reference sequence). This CDR3 contains 11 residues.

The gene calls are TRBV13 and TRBJ2-1, with D perhaps TRBD1 (6 bases). The V and J ends lost 1 base and 0 bases respectively, with 10 bases between them. There are 16 residues in the CDR3. Germline V gives CDR1 PRHDT, CDR2 FYEKMQ (reference sequence). DNA for the CDR3: TGTGCCAGCAGCTTAGTTACAGGGAGCTCCTACAATGAGCAGTTCTTC. It is translated as CASSLVTGSSYNEQFF.